This entry is about one T cell receptor (beta chain). This record belongs to a study of blood T cell repertoires in COVID-19. Study-level information: Some COVID-19 samples were acute and others convalescent; all came from the United States, Italy and Spain. The analysed material was cDNA or gDNA that came from T cells, B-cell-depleted T cells, or PBMCs.

Per the original data handling: Reference gene primer amplification gave estimated nucleated cell counts. TCRdb's table, derived via immunoSEQ multiplex PCR, lists solely in-frame clones and lacks some. V and J calls and clone size are copied from that table; D and trimming were computed from the DNA. The data hold about 140,000 clones, with 88% observed a single time. CDR3 size: 16 residues. Germline CDR1 KGHDR, CDR2 SFDVKD. With V trimmed by 4 bases and J by 3 bases, 7 bases remained unmatched. The clonotype originates from a man in his 70s with acute or convalescent COVID-19. The sequencing input was peripheral blood. The V call is TRBV24-1, the J call TRBJ2-7, with 11 bases lining up with TRBD1. The CDR3 nucleotides read TGTGCCACCAGTGACCTGGGACAGGGGGGAATCTACGAGCAGTACTTC. Amino acid sequence: CATSDLGQGGIYEQYF.